This T cell receptor beta chain stems from a study of regulatory T cells in long-lasting Graves disease. According to the study, TCR beta libraries were built with iRepertoire HTBI primers and CDR3-region Arm-PCR. Via MiXCR, TCRdb re-called the multiplex PCR reads, giving one row per CDR3 protein. The sample has hundreds of thousands of distinct CDR3 sequences, approximately 13% seen once. From germline, CDR1 is SNHLY and CDR2 FYNNEI. The CDR3 spans 23 amino acids, including both terminal residues. On this clonotype: Its antigen is undetermined. Because the CDR3's place on the DNA is in doubt, the DNA is left out and the CDR3 is given as listed by TCRdb.

Points from the study as a whole: More public clonotypes were shared by persistent patients (about 3,000) than by new patients (more than 950).

Time point given: newly diagnosed GD, antithyroid drugs for less than 3 months. The authors made the TCR library using RNA they extracted from PBMCs. The sample also formed part of further work on T cells in Graves' hyperthyroidism and ophthalmopathy. That study adds: Diagnosis of hyperthyroidism was new in patients aged 18 to 65, and its duration was under 2 months. Criteria for exclusion of patients were uncontrolled infection, other autoimmune disease, pregnancy or lactation.

The specimen comprised peripheral blood mononuclear cells (PBMCs), sampled at new diagnosis, from a patient treated with antithyroid drugs. This rearrangement joins TRBV2 to TRBJ2-2; the DNA was not used to check the table's D call, TRBD1. The clonotype was recovered from a man younger than 45 with Graves disease. CDR3 sequence: CASRNRDGAYEQYFGPGPGELFF.